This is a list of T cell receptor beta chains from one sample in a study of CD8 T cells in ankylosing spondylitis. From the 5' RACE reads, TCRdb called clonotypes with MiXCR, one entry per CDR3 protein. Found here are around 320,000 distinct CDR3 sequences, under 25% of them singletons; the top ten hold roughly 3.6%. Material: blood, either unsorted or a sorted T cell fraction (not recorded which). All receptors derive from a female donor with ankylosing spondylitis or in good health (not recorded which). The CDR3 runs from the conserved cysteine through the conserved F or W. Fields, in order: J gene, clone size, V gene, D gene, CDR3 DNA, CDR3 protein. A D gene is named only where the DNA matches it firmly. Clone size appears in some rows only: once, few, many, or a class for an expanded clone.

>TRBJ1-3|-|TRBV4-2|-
TGTGCCAGCAGCCAAGTTTCCGGGGTAAACACCATATATTTT
CASSQVSGVNTIYF
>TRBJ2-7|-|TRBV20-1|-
TGCAGTGCTAGAGAGGGGGGCGGCGAGCAGTACTTC
CSAREGGGEQYF
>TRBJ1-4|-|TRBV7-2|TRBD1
TGTGCCAGCAGCGCCGACAGGGCTGGAAAACTGTTTTTT
CASSADRAGKLFF
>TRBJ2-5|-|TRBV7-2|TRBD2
TGTGCCAGCAGCTTTGGGACTAGCGGGAAACAAGAGACCCAGTACTTC
CASSFGTSGKQETQYF
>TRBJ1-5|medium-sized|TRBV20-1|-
TGCAGTGCTAGTCAAGGCGATCAGCCCCAGCATTTT
CSASQGDQPQHF
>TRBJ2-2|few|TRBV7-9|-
TGTGCCAGCACCTCCCCCAGGCTGGACAGGAACACCGGGGAGCTGTTTTTT
CASTSPRLDRNTGELFF
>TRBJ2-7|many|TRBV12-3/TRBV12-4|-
TGTGCCAGCAGTTTAGTGAGGCACGAGCAGTACTTC
CASSLVRHEQYF
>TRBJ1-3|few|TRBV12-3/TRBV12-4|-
TGTGCCAGCAGTTTAAGGGTATCTGGAAACACCATATATTTT
CASSLRVSGNTIYF
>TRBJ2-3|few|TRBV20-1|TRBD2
TGCAGTGCTATTAGCGGGAGGATGGATACGCAGTATTTT
CSAISGRMDTQYF
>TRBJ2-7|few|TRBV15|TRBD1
TGTGCCACCAGCAAGGGACAGTCACAATACGAGCAGTACTTC
CATSKGQSQYEQYF
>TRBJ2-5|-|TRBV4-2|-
TGTGCCAGCAGCCCTACCGGGACGGTGGGAGAGACCCAGTACTTC
CASSPTGTVGETQYF
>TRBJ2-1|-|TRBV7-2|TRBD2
TGTGCCAGCAGCTTCCCAATAGCGGGAGTGAATGAGCAGTTCTTC
CASSFPIAGVNEQFF
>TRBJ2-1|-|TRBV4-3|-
TGCGCCAGCAGCCAAGAACTCACTGGTTCCTACAATGAGCAGTTCTTC
CASSQELTGSYNEQFF
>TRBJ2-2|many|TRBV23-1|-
TGCGCCAGCAGTCCGGGGACACCTCCTGGGGGCGGGGAGCTGTTTTTT
CASSPGTPPGGGELFF
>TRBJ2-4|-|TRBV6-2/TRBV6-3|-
TGTGCCAGCAGTTACGGTCCCCGTACTCAGTACTTC
CASSYGPRTQYF
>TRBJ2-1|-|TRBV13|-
TGTGCCAGCAGCTTGATGGGGGCGTATGAGCAGTTCTTC
CASSLMGAYEQFF
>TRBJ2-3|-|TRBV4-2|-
TGTGCCAGCAGCCAAGATGGGCAGCCTGGCACAGATACGCAGTATTTT
CASSQDGQPGTDTQYF
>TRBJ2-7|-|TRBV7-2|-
TGTGCCAGCAGCTGGGCTGACGCCCGAGAGTCCTACGAGCAGTACTTC
CASSWADARESYEQYF
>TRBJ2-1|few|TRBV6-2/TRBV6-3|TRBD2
TGTGCCAGCACTGGACTAGTCTACAATGAGCAGTTCTTC
CASTGLVYNEQFF
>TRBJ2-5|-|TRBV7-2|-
TGTGCCAGCAGCCCCCAGACACACCAGGCGGAGACCCAGTACTTC
CASSPQTHQAETQYF
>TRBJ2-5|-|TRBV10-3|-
TGTGCCATTAACAGAAACGGGTTAGGAGAGACCCAGTACTTC
CAINRNGLGETQYF
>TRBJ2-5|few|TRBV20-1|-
TGCAGTGCCCGGACAGATTCCGTGCCCCAGTACTTC
CSARTDSVPQYF
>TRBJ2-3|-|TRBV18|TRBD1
TGTGCCAGCTCCTATCGACAGGGACAAGATACGCAGTATTTT
CASSYRQGQDTQYF
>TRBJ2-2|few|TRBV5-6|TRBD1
TGTGCCAGCAGCTTGACGACAGGGGGCTGGACCGGGGAGCTGTTTTTT
CASSLTTGGWTGELFF
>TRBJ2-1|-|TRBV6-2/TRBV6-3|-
TGTGCCAGCAGCCCCGCGGGACGTAATGAGCAGTTCTTC
CASSPAGRNEQFF
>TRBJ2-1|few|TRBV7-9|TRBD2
TGTGCCAGCAGCTCCTCCGGGACTACCCCCAATGAGCAGTTCTTC
CASSSSGTTPNEQFF
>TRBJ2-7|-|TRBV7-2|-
TGTGCCAGCAGCTTGGTCAGCAGCGACGAGCAGTACTTC
CASSLVSSDEQYF
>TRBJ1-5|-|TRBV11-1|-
TGTGCCAGCAGCTTAGTATCGGGGGGCGCGCAGGGCAATCAGCCCCAGCATTTT
CASSLVSGGAQGNQPQHF
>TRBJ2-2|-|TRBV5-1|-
TGCGCCAGCAGCTTAAATACAGGGACCGGGGAGCTGTTTTTT
CASSLNTGTGELFF
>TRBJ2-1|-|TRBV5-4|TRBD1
TGTGCCAGCAGCCCACGGGGGACAGGGGTGGGTGATGAGCAGTTCTTC
CASSPRGTGVGDEQFF
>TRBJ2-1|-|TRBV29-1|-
TGCAGCGTTGAAGAGGTGCGCCACAATGAGCAGTTCTTC
CSVEEVRHNEQFF
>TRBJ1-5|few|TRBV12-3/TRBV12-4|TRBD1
TGTGCCAGCAGTACAGGGGGGCGAGGGCCCCAGCATTTT
CASSTGGRGPQHF
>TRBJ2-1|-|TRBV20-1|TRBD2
TGCAGTGCTGACCGCCCCGCTAGCGGGAGCAATGAGCAGTTCTTC
CSADRPASGSNEQFF
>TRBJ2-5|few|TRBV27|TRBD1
TGTGCCAGCAGTTCGTCAGGGGGAGAGACCCAGTACTTC
CASSSSGGETQYF
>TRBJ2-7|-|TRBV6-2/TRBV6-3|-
TGTGCCAGCAGAGAAGTTGGGTCGACCTACGAGCAGTACTTC
CASREVGSTYEQYF
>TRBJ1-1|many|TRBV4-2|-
TGTGCCAGCAGCCAAGGGCCACAGGGACTCTCTACTGAAGCTTTCTTT
CASSQGPQGLSTEAFF
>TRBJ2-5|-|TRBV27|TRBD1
TGTGCCAGCAGAGATTCAGGGGGCGCCGAGACCCAGTACTTC
CASRDSGGAETQYF
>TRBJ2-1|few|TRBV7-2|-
TGTGCCAGCAGCCCACTACGACGGGGGACCTACAATGAGCAGTTCTTC
CASSPLRRGTYNEQFF
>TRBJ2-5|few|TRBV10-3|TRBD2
TGTGCCATCAGTGAGTGGGGGGGAGTCCCCCAAGAGACCCAGTACTTC
CAISEWGGVPQETQYF
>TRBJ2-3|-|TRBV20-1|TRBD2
TGCAGTGCTAGAGATCCGCGCGGGAGGGCCAGCGATACGCAGTATTTT
CSARDPRGRASDTQYF
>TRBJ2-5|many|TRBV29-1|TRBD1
TGCAGCCCTTTATTAGGGGGCAGGGGCCTCCTCAGTGAGACCCAGTACTTC
CSPLLGGRGLLSETQYF
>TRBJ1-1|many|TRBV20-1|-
TGCAGTGCTACTACGGACGGTGCTAATGAAGCTTTCTTT
CSATTDGANEAFF
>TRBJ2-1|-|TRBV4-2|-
TGTGCCAGCAGCCAAGCTAGGGCAACCAGACTCTACAATGAGCAGTTCTTC
CASSQARATRLYNEQFF
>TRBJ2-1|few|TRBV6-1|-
TGTGCCAGCAGTGAATCTGCCTATGAGCAGTTCTTC
CASSESAYEQFF
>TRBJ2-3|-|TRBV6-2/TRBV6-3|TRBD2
TGTGCCAGCAGTTACGGACTAGCGCATAATACGCAGTATTTT
CASSYGLAHNTQYF
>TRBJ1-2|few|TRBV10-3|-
TGTGCCATCAGGCCTAACTATGGCTACACCTTC
CAIRPNYGYTF
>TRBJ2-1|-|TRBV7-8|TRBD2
TGTGCCAGCAGGATCTCCGGGACAGGGACTAGCGGGAGGGGGTCTGAGCAGTTCTTC
CASRISGTGTSGRGSEQFF
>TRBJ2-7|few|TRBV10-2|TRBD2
TGCGCCAGCAGTGACAGGTCGGGGGGCTACGAGCAGTACTTC
CASSDRSGGYEQYF
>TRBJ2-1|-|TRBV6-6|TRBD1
TGTGCCAGCAGTTCACAGGGGAGTGAGCAGTTCTTC
CASSSQGSEQFF
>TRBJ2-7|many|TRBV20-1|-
TGCAGTCAAACTAGGACAGCGGCCTACGAGCAGTACTTC
CSQTRTAAYEQYF